This T cell receptor beta chain was found in a study of shared clonotypes between healthy human individuals. General study findings and limits: Some clonotypes were shared by all four sorted-subset donors, while others were not shared. The non-shared ones had lower generation probabilities than the shared ones.

In the original analysis: Filtering was not the same, since immunoSEQ gave junction-only sequences without quality scores. Measured with immunoSEQ multiplex PCR; TCRdb has only the in-frame clones, and not every one. That table furnishes V, J and clone size, whereas the DNA furnished D and trimming. The table has about 960,000 clones, 60% to 85% seen once. This CDR3 has 13 amino acids. In germline, CDR1 is MNHNY, CDR2 SVGAGI (reference sequence). V dropped 5 bases and J dropped 6 bases, with 11 bases sitting between them. This clone has more than one count but fewer than ten. Its antigen is unidentified. It was into CD45RA+ naive and CD45RA-negative memory subsets that the CD4+ cells were split.

The rearrangement uses TRBV6-6 and TRBJ2-1; no firm D call. The sequence derives from a man between 18 and 29 years old in good health. The sample comprised memory CD4+ T cells sorted from blood. Specified subset: CD45RA-negative fraction. CDR3 DNA: TGTGCCAGCAGTCAGACGCTAGGCAATGAGCAGTTCTTC. This translates into CASSQTLGNEQFF.